Below, 20 T cell receptor beta chains from the same sample are listed, as sequenced in a study of blood T cell repertoires in COVID-19. TCRdb keeps only in-frame clones here, not all; method: immunoSEQ multiplex PCR. The data hold 200,000 to 300,000 clones, with about 90% observed a single time. The sample consisted of peripheral blood. All receptors come from a man in his fifties or sixties with acute or convalescent COVID-19.

V is TRBV12-5 and J is TRBJ2-1; 10 bases line up with TRBD2. V shed 7 bases and J 0 bases; nucleotides not matched to a gene: 6. Germline CDR1 LGHNT, CDR2 FRNRAP. This CDR3 region has 16 residues. The CDR3 region has the DNA TGTGCTAGTGTCGGACTAGCGGAGTTCTCCTACAATGAGCAGTTCTTC. Its translation is CASVGLAEFSYNEQFF.

This chain uses TRBV10-3 with TRBJ1-2; TRBD1 matches at 7 bases. The CDR3 loop spans 13 amino acids. Trimming removed 4 bases from V and 10 bases from J; junction bases left unmatched: 9. The V gene's germline CDR1 is ENHRY and CDR2 SYGVKD. CDR3 coding DNA: TGTGCCATCAGTGTAAAGACAGGGAACGACTACACCTTC. Translation gives CAISVKTGNDYTF.

This sequence joins TRBV7-9 and TRBJ1-6, with 7 bases matching TRBD1. The CDR3 extends over 14 amino acids. After removal of 5 bases from V and 11 bases from J, the junction contained 9 bases not matched to a gene. The V gene's germline CDR1 is SEHNR and CDR2 FQNEAQ (reference sequence). The CDR3 DNA reads TGTGCCAGCAGCCAAGGACAGGCAGCAACACCCCTCCACTTT. It yields the protein CASSQGQAATPLHF.

CDR3 sequence reads: CAITSGRATDTQYF. The CDR3 region has the DNA TGTGCCATCACGAGCGGGAGGGCAACAGATACGCAGTATTTT. The chain employs TRBV10-3 and TRBJ2-3; TRBD2 aligns across 10 bases. The ends lost 7 bases at V and 3 bases at J; junction bases unmatched: 4. Germline CDR1 ENHRY, CDR2 SYGVKD. CDR3 size: 14 residues.

V usage is TRBV3-1 (or the pseudogene TRBV3-2) and J usage is TRBJ1-5; 7 bases map to TRBD1. J gave up 5 bases and V 7 bases, and 8 bases lay outside the gene matches. Per the germline V gene, CDR1 is LGHDT and CDR2 is YNNKEL (reference sequence). The CDR3 contains 14 residues. CDR3 coding DNA: TGTGCCAGCACCACAGGGGTCAGAGATCAGCCCCAGCATTTT. Protein product: CASTTGVRDQPQHF.

This chain connects TRBV9 to TRBJ1-1; D ambiguous. From germline, CDR1 is SGDLS and CDR2 YYNGEE. This CDR3 is 13 amino acids long. The V gene lost 3 bases and the J gene lost 3 bases, with 9 bases spanning the gap. CDR3 amino acids: CASSAHEDTEAFF. The CDR3 DNA sequence: TGTGCCAGCAGCGCACACGAGGACACTGAAGCTTTCTTT.

The gene calls are TRBV29-1 and TRBJ2-3; TRBD1 matches at 10 bases. This CDR3 has 16 amino acids. Germline assignment: CDR1 SQVTM and CDR2 ANQGSEA. The V and J ends lost 2 bases and 5 bases, in that order; junction bases with no gene match: 10. CDR3 region: CSVEPRGTGDQDTQYF. CDR3 nucleotide sequence: TGCAGCGTTGAACCTCGGGGGACAGGGGACCAAGATACGCAGTATTTT.

The sample holds one count of this clone. CDR3 nucleotide sequence: TGTGCCAGCAGCTTAGACGGGAGAGAAGATGAGCAGTTCTTC. Protein product: CASSLDGREDEQFF. This chain links TRBV7-9 with TRBJ2-1; TRBD2 is a possible D gene (6 bases). CDR1 SEHNR and CDR2 FQNEAQ come from the germline V gene (reference sequence). CDR3 length: 14 residues. Between the trimmed V and J ends, which lost 1 base and 8 bases, there was a span of 12 bases.

This chain joins TRBV29-1 and TRBJ2-2, with 8 bases lining up with TRBD2. This CDR3 spans 12 amino acids. Germline CDR1 and CDR2: SQVTM and ANQGSEA. The CDR3 bases are TGCGGGGCTAGCGGGTTCTCCGGGGAGCTGTTTTTT. Amino acid sequence: CGASGFSGELFF.

The CDR3 DNA reads TGCGCCAGCAGCCCCCGAGGGCGATTAGCGGGAGGGGACAATGAGCAGTTCTTC. This encodes CASSPRGRLAGGDNEQFF. The V and J genes are TRBV5-1 and TRBJ2-1; 11 positions agree with TRBD2. With 4 bases clipped from V and 5 bases from J, the junction kept 14 bases outside the gene matches. CDR3 size: 18 residues. The germline CDR1 and CDR2 sequences are SGHRS and YFSETQ.

The chain joins TRBV29-1 to TRBJ1-1; TRBD1 is a possible D gene (5 bases). There are 12 residues in the CDR3. Germline V CDR1 and CDR2: SQVTM, ANQGSEA. The CDR3: CVHEGQGTEAFF. CDR3 coding DNA: TGCGTACACGAAGGGCAGGGCACTGAAGCTTTCTTT.

The gene calls are TRBV24-1 and TRBJ2-5; 9 bases are shared with TRBD1. With V trimmed by 3 bases and J by 3 bases, 7 bases remained unmatched. The CDR3 has 16 residues. Germline V gene lookup returns CDR1 KGHDR and CDR2 SFDVKD. The CDR3 DNA reads TGTGCCACCAGTGATACCGGGACAGGGACCAAAGAGACCCAGTACTTC. It specifies CATSDTGTGTKETQYF.

The gene calls are TRBV25-1 and TRBJ1-4, with 7 bases fitting TRBD1. This CDR3 is 14 amino acids long. The germline gives CDR1 MGHDK, CDR2 SYGVNS. The ends lost 6 bases at V and 4 bases at J; junction bases unmatched: 5. CDR3 coding DNA: TGTGCCAGCAGCGCCGGGACAGTTAATGAAAAACTGTTTTTT. It translates to CASSAGTVNEKLFF.

The J gene is TRBJ2-3, the V gene TRBV28; D is unclear. Trimming removed 8 bases from V and 2 bases from J, with 11 bases in between. The CDR3 extends over 13 amino acids. Germline-derived CDR1 and CDR2 are MDHEN and SYDVKM. DNA of the CDR3: TGTGCCAGCGGTAGAGGAGACACAGATACGCAGTATTTT. Protein sequence: CASGRGDTDTQYF.

The J gene is TRBJ2-1, the V gene TRBV5-1; TRBD2 matches at 8 bases. Per the germline V gene, CDR1 is SGHRS and CDR2 is YFSETQ. This CDR3 comprises 15 residues. After removal of 0 bases from V and 7 bases from J, the junction contained 6 bases not matched to a gene. The DNA of the CDR3 is TGCGCCAGCAGCTTGGCCCGAGGCGGGGGGAATGAGCAGTTCTTC. It codes for CASSLARGGGNEQFF. The full variable domain, completed using reference TRBV5-1 and TRBJ2-1, is KAGVTQTPRYLIKTRGQQVTLSCSPISGHRSVSWYQQTPGQGLQFLFEYFSETQRNKGNFPGRFSGRQFSNSRSEMNVSTLELGDSALYLCASSLARGGGNEQFFGPGTRLTVL.

A remark on this clone: Other DNA sequences from this sample encode an identical CDR3 as well. The chain employs TRBV2 and TRBJ2-1; the match to TRBD2 covers 11 bases. This CDR3 region has 15 residues. Germline V CDR1 and CDR2: SNHLY, FYNNEI. The V gene end was trimmed by 6 bases and the J gene end by 2 bases; junction bases not matched to a gene: 3. This chain's CDR3 is CASSATSGAYNEQFF. The CDR3 DNA follows: TGTGCCAGCAGCGCGACTAGCGGGGCCTACAATGAGCAGTTCTTC.

This chain joins TRBV14 and TRBJ2-1; 7 nucleotides align to TRBD2. This CDR3 contains 14 residues. Per the germline V gene, CDR1 is SGHDN and CDR2 is FVKESK. Trimming cost V 4 bases and J 7 bases; bases outside gene matches: 7. The chain's CDR3 is CASSPLREWNEQFF. The CDR3 region has the DNA TGTGCCAGCAGCCCCCTGCGGGAGTGGAATGAGCAGTTCTTC.

The rearrangement uses TRBV27 and TRBJ2-7, with TRBD2 matching 7 bases. CDR3 length equals 13 residues. V was clipped by 3 bases and J by 6 bases; unmatched bases: 5. The germline gives CDR1 MNHEY, CDR2 SMNVEV (reference sequence). CDR3 residues: CASSLGGGGEQYF. DNA for the CDR3: TGTGCCAGCAGTTTGGGGGGGGGTGGCGAGCAGTACTTC.

The chain links TRBV14 to TRBJ2-1; 9 bases fit TRBD2. J was trimmed by 10 bases and V by 0 bases; bases with no gene match: 1. This CDR3 is built from 13 residues. Per the germline V gene, CDR1 is SGHDN and CDR2 is FVKESK. The chain's CDR3 is CASSQDLAGEQFF. The CDR3 DNA reads as TGTGCCAGCAGCCAAGATCTAGCGGGAGAGCAGTTCTTC. The full variable domain, its missing parts supplied by reference TRBV14 and TRBJ2-1, is EAGVTQFPSHSVIEKGQTVTLRCDPISGHDNLYWYRRVMGKEIKFLLHFVKESKQDESGMPNNRFLAERTGGTYSTLKVQPAELEDSGVYFCASSQDLAGEQFFGPGTRLTVL.

The rearrangement links TRBV6-2 or TRBV6-3 to TRBJ2-5, with D hard to call. Germline-derived CDR1 and CDR2 are MNHEY and SVGEGT. Deletions cut 0 bases from V and 1 base from J, with 12 bases between. The CDR3 contains 16 residues. The CDR3 DNA reads as TGTGCCAGCAGTTACTCGAACTCTCCGGGCCAAGAGACCCAGTACTTC. This gives the protein CASSYSNSPGQETQYF.